These T cell receptor beta chains were read from a single sample in a study of spatial heterogeneity in lung cancer. TCRdb itself ran the 5' RACE reads through MiXCR, one entry per CDR3 protein. The table records 20,000 to 30,000 distinct CDR3 sequences, 5.5% to 7% of them present only once. The sequences come from PBMCs, collected at follow-up. The receptors were gathered from a male donor with early-stage non-small cell lung cancer. Each CDR3 is given with its conserved first and last residue. The D gene is left open where the match is weak. Rows give clone size only sometimes, using once, few, many, or a class for an expanded clone.

clone size	D gene	V gene	J gene	CDR3 protein	CDR3 DNA
-	TRBD2	TRBV14	TRBJ2-5	CASSQDRGGQETQYF	TGTGCCAGCAGCCAAGATCGGGGGGGGCAAGAGACCCAGTACTTC
many	TRBD1	TRBV20-1	TRBJ1-2	CSARDPRTGGAGYGYTF	TGCAGTGCTAGAGATCCTAGGACAGGGGGCGCGGGCTATGGCTACACCTTC
many	-	TRBV30	TRBJ1-1	CAWKRTANTEAFF	TGTGCCTGGAAAAGGACAGCGAACACTGAAGCTTTCTTT
many	-	TRBV5-5	TRBJ1-1	CASSWGENTEAFF	TGTGCCAGCAGCTGGGGAGAAAACACTGAAGCTTTCTTT
many	TRBD1	TRBV24-1	TRBJ1-4	CATSDDRGPNEKLFF	TGTGCCACCAGTGACGACAGGGGGCCCAATGAAAAACTGTTTTTT
-	-	TRBV6-5	TRBJ2-1	CASSYSGTSYNEQFF	TGTGCCAGCAGTTACTCAGGCACATCCTACAATGAGCAGTTCTTC
few	-	TRBV6-5	TRBJ1-5	CASNVAGDSNQPQHF	TGTGCCAGCAACGTGGCAGGGGATAGCAATCAGCCCCAGCATTTT
many	TRBD1	TRBV2	TRBJ1-4	CASLGTGFNEKLFF	TGTGCCAGCCTAGGGACAGGATTTAATGAAAAACTGTTTTTT
-	-	TRBV11-2	TRBJ2-5	CASSLGLRTQYF	TGTGCCAGCAGCTTAGGGTTGAGAACCCAGTACTTC
-	-	TRBV5-1	TRBJ1-6	CASMPGDNSPLHF	TGCGCCAGCATGCCAGGGGATAATTCACCCCTCCACTTT
many	-	TRBV12-5	TRBJ1-2	CASGLDTLRGYTF	TGTGCTAGTGGTTTAGATACTTTACGAGGCTACACCTTC
many	-	TRBV7-8	TRBJ2-7	CASSPSIGQYF	TGTGCCAGCAGCCCCTCGATCGGGCAGTACTTC
few	-	TRBV6-2/TRBV6-3	TRBJ1-5	CASSYEGLNSNQPQHF	TGTGCCAGCAGTTACGAGGGGCTAAATAGCAATCAGCCCCAGCATTTT
-	-	TRBV7-8	TRBJ2-1	CASSYERTSYNEQFF	TGTGCCAGCAGCTATGAGCGGACCTCCTACAATGAGCAGTTCTTC
few	-	TRBV4-3	TRBJ1-6	CASSQDSRGSPLHF	TGCGCCAGCAGCCAAGATTCACGGGGTTCACCCCTCCACTTT
many	-	TRBV7-3	TRBJ2-7	CASSLMAGYYEQYF	TGTGCCAGCAGCTTAATGGCGGGTTACTACGAGCAGTACTTC
many	-	TRBV24-1	TRBJ1-1	CATRSASKNTEAFF	TGTGCCACCAGGTCGGCCTCCAAGAACACTGAAGCTTTCTTT
many	TRBD1	TRBV29-1	TRBJ1-2	CSVPGQGLQGYTF	TGCAGCGTCCCCGGACAGGGTTTGCAGGGCTACACCTTC
many	-	TRBV11-1	TRBJ2-6	CASSLWTAGANVLTF	TGTGCCAGCAGCCTCTGGACTGCTGGGGCCAACGTCCTGACTTTC
many	TRBD1	TRBV5-1	TRBJ2-2	CASSFKAGTGNTGELFF	TGCGCCAGCAGCTTTAAAGCCGGGACAGGGAACACCGGGGAGCTGTTTTTT
few	TRBD1	TRBV10-3	TRBJ1-1	CAISGQGETEAFF	TGTGCCATCAGCGGACAGGGAGAGACTGAAGCTTTCTTT
many	TRBD1	TRBV3-1	TRBJ1-2	CASSQEAGTDDGYTF	TGTGCCAGCAGCCAAGAGGCCGGGACAGACGATGGCTACACCTTC
many	TRBD2	TRBV7-9	TRBJ2-3	CATRLAESTDTQYF	TGTGCCACCAGACTAGCGGAAAGCACAGATACGCAGTATTTT
large	-	TRBV11-2	TRBJ2-1	CASSSFLSSYNEQFF	TGTGCCAGCAGCTCTTTCTTGAGCTCCTACAATGAGCAGTTCTTC
-	-	TRBV20-1	TRBJ1-6	CSAPGLSNSPLHF	TGCAGTGCTCCGGGACTCAGTAATTCACCCCTCCACTTT
many	-	TRBV6-5	TRBJ2-7	CASSYSSFSAGYEQYF	TGTGCCAGCAGTTACTCATCTTTTAGCGCTGGATACGAGCAGTACTTC
many	-	TRBV5-4	TRBJ2-7	CASSLDSFEQYF	TGTGCCAGCAGCTTGGACTCATTCGAGCAGTACTTC
many	TRBD1	TRBV10-3	TRBJ1-1	CAISVGQGSPEAFF	TGTGCCATCAGTGTCGGACAGGGGTCCCCTGAAGCTTTCTTT
many	TRBD1	TRBV11-2	TRBJ1-3	CASSSGTGFISGNTIYF	TGTGCCAGCAGCTCCGGGACAGGGTTCATTAGTGGAAACACCATATATTTT
-	TRBD1	TRBV7-2	TRBJ1-2	CASSLAGQSRGYTF	TGTGCCAGCAGCTTAGCGGGACAGTCAAGAGGCTACACCTTC
-	TRBD2	TRBV29-1	TRBJ2-5	CSVEARLAGGQETQYF	TGCAGCGTTGAAGCCAGACTAGCGGGGGGCCAAGAGACCCAGTACTTC
many	-	TRBV29-1	TRBJ2-3	CSVERSSKQYF	TGCAGCGTTGAACGTAGCAGCAAGCAGTATTTT
-	TRBD1	TRBV18	TRBJ2-3	CASSPGGQATDTQYF	TGTGCCAGCTCACCAGGAGGACAGGCCACAGATACGCAGTATTTT
-	-	TRBV20-1	TRBJ2-7	CSARGLASEQYF	TGCAGTGCTAGAGGTCTAGCGAGCGAGCAGTACTTC
many	-	TRBV6-5	TRBJ1-1	CASSYNGGGTEAFF	TGTGCCAGCAGTTACAATGGCGGAGGCACTGAAGCTTTCTTT
many	-	TRBV7-6	TRBJ1-2	CASSLTGAGYGYTF	TGTGCCAGCAGCTTGACGGGGGCAGGCTATGGCTACACCTTC
many	-	TRBV20-1	TRBJ2-3	CSASPTAGVPDTQYF	TGCAGTGCTAGCCCGACGGCAGGGGTCCCAGATACGCAGTATTTT
many	-	TRBV15	TRBJ2-5	CATSRDAGGQETQYF	TGTGCCACCAGCAGAGATGCAGGTGGGCAAGAGACCCAGTACTTC
many	-	TRBV11-2	TRBJ1-5	CASSFGRNQPQHF	TGTGCCAGCAGCTTTGGGCGGAATCAGCCCCAGCATTTT
-	TRBD1	TRBV11-2	TRBJ2-7	CASSLLQGGYEQYF	TGTGCCAGCAGCTTACTACAGGGGGGCTACGAGCAGTACTTC
many	-	TRBV25-1	TRBJ1-1	CASSHGTRHTEAFF	TGTGCCAGCAGCCACGGAACCCGTCACACTGAAGCTTTCTTT
many	-	TRBV24-1	TRBJ1-1	CATSDKGLNTEAFF	TGTGCCACCAGTGATAAGGGGCTGAACACTGAAGCTTTCTTT
many	-	TRBV5-6	TRBJ2-6	CASSLFGISGANVLTF	TGTGCCAGCAGCTTGTTCGGCATCTCTGGGGCCAACGTCCTGACTTTC
many	TRBD1	TRBV28	TRBJ2-5	CASSSSGTGRQETQYF	TGTGCCAGCAGCTCTTCCGGGACAGGGAGGCAAGAGACCCAGTACTTC
many	-	TRBV7-2	TRBJ2-7	CASSLLSGSYEQYF	TGTGCCAGCAGCTTACTTTCTGGGAGCTACGAGCAGTACTTC
few	-	TRBV20-1	TRBJ2-1	CSARSSDGWYEQFF	TGCAGTGCTAGATCGTCGGACGGATGGTATGAGCAGTTCTTC
few	-	TRBV27	TRBJ2-5	CASSSSTQETQYF	TGTGCCAGCAGTTCCTCCACGCAAGAGACCCAGTACTTC
many	-	TRBV10-3	TRBJ2-3	CAIGRESTDTQYF	TGTGCCATCGGGCGGGAAAGCACAGATACGCAGTATTTT
few	TRBD2	TRBV11-2	TRBJ2-3	CASSSQTSGGRDTQYF	TGTGCCAGCAGCTCGCAGACTAGCGGGGGGCGAGATACGCAGTATTTT
many	-	TRBV12-3/TRBV12-4	TRBJ1-1	CASSPGGVLKKTEAFF	TGTGCCAGCAGTCCCGGAGGTGTGTTGAAGAAAACTGAAGCTTTCTTT
many	-	TRBV7-6	TRBJ1-1	CASSQGNTEAFF	TGTGCCAGCAGTCAGGGAAACACTGAAGCTTTCTTT
many	TRBD2	TRBV14	TRBJ2-1	CASSPGSGLVRYNEQFF	TGTGCCAGCAGCCCGGGAAGTGGACTAGTGCGCTACAATGAGCAGTTCTTC
many	-	TRBV6-2/TRBV6-3	TRBJ2-3	CASSRPDRTDTQYF	TGTGCCAGCAGCAGACCGGACCGCACAGATACGCAGTATTTT
few	-	TRBV6-5	TRBJ1-1	CASRRQANTEAFF	TGTGCCAGCAGACGACAGGCGAACACTGAAGCTTTCTTT
-	-	TRBV24-1	TRBJ2-3	CATSAGGHKSFTDTQYF	TGTGCCACCAGTGCTGGAGGGCACAAAAGTTTCACAGATACGCAGTATTTT
many	-	TRBV29-1	TRBJ2-7	CSVVGVRGYSYEQYF	TGCAGCGTTGTGGGCGTACGAGGGTACTCCTACGAGCAGTACTTC
-	TRBD2	TRBV29-1	TRBJ2-3	CSVAGGGAADTQYF	TGCAGCGTTGCGGGCGGGGGGGCCGCAGATACGCAGTATTTT